This T cell receptor (beta chain) is drawn from a study of T cell responses to AZD1222 COVID-19 vaccine. For the study at large: Pooling was applied to second doses at about 4 or about 12 weeks. Whole-study findings and limits: It was only after the peak T cell response that any repertoires were sampled.

Using immunoSEQ multiplex PCR, the repertoire was profiled, and TCRdb retains in-frame clones only, with some absent. In the table there are fewer than 200,000 clones, roughly 92% of which are singletons. A note on this clone: Its antigen is currently unknown.

The receptor's source is an adult in good health. The sequencing used peripheral blood, collected on day 0 of AZD1222 vaccination.

CDR3 in DNA: TGTGCCAGCAGCGTAGACAGGGGAGGTCAGCCCCAGCATTTT. Translation gives CASSVDRGGQPQHF. The chain has TRBV7-2 and TRBJ1-5; the match to TRBD1 covers 8 bases. Germline CDR1 is SGHTA and CDR2 is FQGNSA. V shed 5 bases and J 6 bases; nucleotides not matched to a gene: 6. The CDR3 loop spans 14 amino acids.